The present T cell receptor beta chain was sequenced within a study of T-cell memory formation after mild COVID-19. Findings and caveats of the study: Clones that contracted from day 15 to 85 had balanced CD4/CD8; later expanders were CD4+ biased. Some responding clones appeared in pre-infection memory, suggesting cross-reactive memory joined.

This clonotype occurred many times. The antigen remains undetermined. After 5'RACE with constant-segment primers, TCR alpha and TCR beta cDNA libraries carrying sample barcodes and UMIs were obtained. Via MiXCR, TCRdb re-called the 5' RACE reads, giving one row per CDR3 protein. The table has 540,000 or so distinct CDR3 sequences, over 20% seen once; the top ten hold 12%. CDR1 and CDR2 from the germline V gene are MNHEY and SVGAGI. This CDR3 contains 13 residues. With 7 bases removed from V and 8 bases from J, the gap between germline ends came to 16 bases. Material: PBMCs or a T cell subset sorted from them (not recorded which). The origin of this receptor is an adult woman who had mild COVID-19 (a few samples of this study predate the infection). Cell type and time point are not known. The gene calls are TRBV6-5 and TRBJ2-3; D may be TRBD1 (5 bases). CDR3 in DNA: TGTGCCAGCAAAAGGGGCCCGATCGGTACGCAGTATTTT. Amino acid sequence: CASKRGPIGTQYF.